The 16 T cell receptor beta chains given below trace back to one sample, sequenced in a study of identical twins. TCRdb analysed the 5' RACE reads with MiXCR anew, one entry per CDR3 protein. The sample consists of some 460,000 distinct CDR3 sequences, 12% to 15% of them appearing once. The same sample was also studied in work on yellow fever vaccine responses in identical twins.

Sample: CD4+ T cells sorted from blood. The receptors come from a woman aged 18 to 35 in good health.

This clonotype was seen a handful of times. This chain connects TRBV4-3 to TRBJ2-7; D possibly corresponds to TRBD1 (5 bases). CDR1 is LGHNA, CDR2 YSLEER, per germline. V lost 4 bases, J lost 2 bases, and 12 bases lay in between. The CDR3 runs to 14 residues. The CDR3 loop is CASSLDILTYEQYF. The CDR3, as DNA: TGCGCCAGCAGCCTGGACATACTTACCTACGAGCAGTACTTC.

The genes are TRBV24-1 and TRBJ2-1; TRBD2 might be the D (5 bases). From germline, CDR1 is KGHDR and CDR2 SFDVKD. This CDR3 region has 18 residues. V gave up 3 bases and J gave up 7 bases, with 24 bases separating them. The DNA of the CDR3 is TGTGCCACCAGTGATACCCGGAGGACGGACGATTTGGAGAATGAGCAGTTCTTC. Translated, it gives CATSDTRRTDDLENEQFF.

V is TRBV5-6 and J is TRBJ1-2, with a tentative D call TRBD1 (5 bases). The CDR3 has 12 amino acids. Trimming took 9 bases from V and 5 from J, leaving 14 bases between them. Germline lookup yields CDR1 SGHDT and CDR2 YYEEEE. CDR3 residues: CATTFRGYGYTF. CDR3 nucleotides: TGTGCCACCACTTTTAGGGGATATGGCTACACCTTC.

This clonotype came up many times. This chain uses TRBV29-1 with TRBJ2-2; unclear D gene. Trimming cost V 3 bases and J 0 bases, with 2 bases left between them. There are 12 residues in the CDR3. CDR1 and CDR2 (germline): SQVTM, ANQGSEA. This chain's CDR3 is CSVEANTGELFF. As DNA, the CDR3 is TGCAGCGTTGAGGCGAACACCGGGGAGCTGTTTTTT.

In this sample, this clonotype turned up a few times. The chain joins TRBV7-3 to TRBJ2-1; TRBD2 matches at 9 bases. The CDR3 runs to 15 residues. Germline CDR1 reads SGHTA; CDR2 reads FQGTGA. V was clipped by 5 bases and J by 9 bases; unmatched bases: 11. The CDR3 is CASSHEAGGLSEQFF. In DNA form, the CDR3 reads TGTGCCAGCAGCCATGAGGCGGGGGGGCTTTCTGAGCAGTTCTTC.

This clonotype was observed a few times. Written as DNA, the CDR3 is TGCAGTGCTGACAGCTCCGGGACAGTGTACGAGCAGTACTTC. Amino acid sequence: CSADSSGTVYEQYF. The chain couples TRBV20-1 to TRBJ2-7; TRBD1 matches 7 bases. From germline, CDR1 is DFQATT and CDR2 SNEGSKA (reference sequence). The CDR3 consists of 14 residues. After removal of 5 bases from V and 4 bases from J, the junction contained 11 bases not matched to a gene.

V gene TRBV5-1 combines with J gene TRBJ2-3; weak D call: TRBD2 (7 bases). Germline V CDR1 and CDR2: SGHRS, YFSETQ. The CDR3 is 18 amino acids. Trimming cost V 0 bases and J 2 bases, with 19 bases left between them. CDR3 amino acids: CASSLVIGPGGPTDTQYF. For the CDR3, the DNA is TGCGCCAGCAGCTTGGTAATCGGCCCGGGGGGCCCCACAGATACGCAGTATTTT.

The chain links TRBV7-6 to TRBJ2-3, with a weak D call TRBD2 (6 bases). The ends were cut back, 1 base at V and 4 bases at J, with 15 bases in the middle. The CDR3 runs 16 residues. The germline CDR1 and CDR2 sequences are SGHVS and FNYEAQ. CDR3 sequence (DNA): TGTGCCAGCAGCTTAGTTAGGACTAAAGCGTCAGATACGCAGTATTTT. Translating it yields CASSLVRTKASDTQYF.

This clonotype was counted at least ten times. This sequence joins TRBV12-3 or TRBV12-4 and TRBJ2-7; D ambiguous. With 5 bases removed from V and 5 bases from J, the gap between germline ends came to 7 bases. The CDR3 extends over 11 amino acids. The CDR3, as DNA: TGTGCCAGCAGTCCCCGCAACGAGCAGTACTTC. This sequence encodes CASSPRNEQYF.

The V call is TRBV5-6, the J call TRBJ1-1, with 9 bases fitting TRBD1. Germline V gene data show CDR1 as SGHDT and CDR2 as YYEEEE. CDR3 length: 15 amino acids. J lost 3 bases, V lost 4 bases, and 7 bases had no gene match. DNA for the CDR3: TGTGCCAGCAGCGCCGGGACAGGGAGATACACTGAAGCTTTCTTT. It encodes CASSAGTGRYTEAFF.

This clonotype showed up just a few times. The rearrangement uses TRBV27 and TRBJ2-2; possibly TRBD1 for D (6 bases). CDR1 MNHEY and CDR2 SMNVEV come from the germline V gene (reference sequence). This CDR3 has 17 residues. V was cut by 2 bases and J by 4 bases, with 17 bases left in between. CDR3 sequence reads: CASSLISGDVVTGELFF. DNA for the CDR3: TGTGCCAGCAGTTTAATTTCAGGGGATGTAGTCACCGGGGAGCTGTTTTTT.

V usage is TRBV10-3 and J usage is TRBJ2-7; 7 nucleotides match TRBD1. V lost 8 bases, J lost 9 bases, and 19 bases stayed unmatched. The germline V gene encodes CDR1 ENHRY and CDR2 SYGVKD. The CDR3 totals 15 residues. The CDR3 here is CAIRRSDRDLRGQYF. CDR3 coding DNA: TGTGCCATCCGTCGTTCAGACAGGGACCTACGAGGGCAGTACTTC.

The chain links TRBV7-2 to TRBJ2-5; 7 bases map to TRBD1. Germline CDR1 is SGHTA and CDR2 is FQGNSA. With 5 bases clipped from V and 2 bases from J, the junction kept 11 bases outside the gene matches. The CDR3 covers 16 residues. In nucleotides, the CDR3 is TGTGCCAGCAGCAGATGGACAGGCCCCGGGCAAGAGACCCAGTACTTC. This gives the protein CASSRWTGPGQETQYF. The variable domain in full, with the rest retrieved from reference TRBV7-2 and TRBJ2-5, is GAGVSQSPSNKVTEKGKDVELRCDPISGHTALYWYRQSLGQGLEFLIYFQGNSAPDKSGLPSDRFSAERTGGSVSTLTIQRTQQEDSAVYLCASSRWTGPGQETQYFGPGTRLLVL.

This clonotype was seen only a few times. The chain combines TRBV7-2 with TRBJ2-2, with a possible D match to TRBD1 (6 bases). Between the trimmed V and J ends, which lost 3 bases and 5 bases, there was a span of 16 bases. This CDR3 spans 16 amino acids. Germline V gene lookup returns CDR1 SGHTA and CDR2 FQGNSA. The CDR3 region has the DNA TGTGCCAGCAGCTTTACAGGGATGGGGGTAACCGGGGAGCTGTTTTTT. Residues: CASSFTGMGVTGELFF.

This clonotype showed up just a few times. V gene TRBV20-1 combines with J gene TRBJ2-2, with D tentatively TRBD1 (6 bases). The CDR3 length is 14 residues. Trimming shortened V by 6 bases and J by 4 bases, and 15 bases separated the two germline ends. CDR1 and CDR2 (germline): DFQATT, SNEGSKA (reference sequence). The CDR3 nucleotides are TGCAGTGCCACCCCGGGCAGGGGCACCGGGGAGCTGTTTTTT. Protein: CSATPGRGTGELFF.

V and J are TRBV20-1 and TRBJ2-2; D ambiguous. V lost 3 bases, J lost 1 base, and 9 bases lay in between. The CDR3 contains 14 residues. Germline V gene sequence: CDR1 DFQATT, CDR2 SNEGSKA (reference sequence). The CDR3 nucleotides are TGCAGTGCTAGTAGGGCCCAGAACACCGGGGAGCTGTTTTTT. It specifies CSASRAQNTGELFF.